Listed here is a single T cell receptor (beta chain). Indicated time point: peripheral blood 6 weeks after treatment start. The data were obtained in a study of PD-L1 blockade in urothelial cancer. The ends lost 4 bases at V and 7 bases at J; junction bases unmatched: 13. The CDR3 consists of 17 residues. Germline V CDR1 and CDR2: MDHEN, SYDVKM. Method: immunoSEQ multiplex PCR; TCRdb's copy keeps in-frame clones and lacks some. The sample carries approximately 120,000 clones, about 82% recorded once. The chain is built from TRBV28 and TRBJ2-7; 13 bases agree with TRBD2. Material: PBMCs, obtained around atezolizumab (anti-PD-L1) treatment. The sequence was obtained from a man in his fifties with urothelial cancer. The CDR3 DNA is TGTGCCAGCAGTTCCCCCACTAGCGGGAGGGCCGAGTGGGAGCAGTACTTC. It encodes CASSSPTSGRAEWEQYF.